The 27 T cell receptor beta chains listed next were all sequenced from one sample in a study of T-cell memory formation after mild COVID-19. TCRdb itself ran the 5' RACE reads through MiXCR, one entry per CDR3 protein. The repertoire has 350,000 to 450,000 distinct CDR3 sequences, 20% to 25% of them found once; the top ten carry around 9.5%. Sequencing was carried out using PBMCs or a T cell subset sorted from them (not recorded which). The receptors originated from an adult woman who had mild COVID-19 (a few samples of this study predate the infection). Cell type and time point are not known.

CDR3 loop: CASSLQGMTGANVLTF. DNA for the CDR3: TGTGCCAGCAGCCTACAGGGGATGACTGGGGCCAACGTCCTGACTTTC. The chain links TRBV7-3 to TRBJ2-6, with TRBD1 matching 7 bases. The CDR3 is made up of 16 amino acids. Germline CDR1 is SGHTA and CDR2 is FQGTGA. Unmatched junction bases numbered 6, after V lost 5 bases and J lost 2 bases. The entire variable domain, with the rest obtained from reference TRBV7-3 and TRBJ2-6, is as follows: GAGVSQTPSNKVTEKGKYVELRCDPISGHTALYWYRQSLGQGPEFLIYFQGTGAADDSGLPNDRFFAVRPEGSVSTLKIQRTERGDSAVYLCASSLQGMTGANVLTFGAGSRLTVL.

The V call is TRBV6-2 or TRBV6-3, the J call TRBJ1-1; 7 positions match TRBD1. The CDR3 extends over 12 amino acids. After removal of 5 bases from V and 10 bases from J, the junction contained 7 bases not matched to a gene. CDR1 and CDR2 from the germline V gene are MNHEY and SVGEGT. DNA of the CDR3: TGTGCCAGCAGTCCCGACAGGGACGGAGCTTTCTTT. It codes for CASSPDRDGAFF.

This rearrangement joins TRBV15 to TRBJ1-5; D is unclear. Between the trimmed V and J ends, which lost 6 bases and 0 bases, there was a span of 3 bases. The CDR3 contains 12 residues. Germline-derived CDR1 and CDR2 are LNHNV and YYDKDF (reference sequence). CDR3 protein: CATRGSNQPQHF. The CDR3 coding sequence is TGTGCCACCAGGGGTAGCAATCAGCCCCAGCATTTT.

This clonotype was observed a handful of times. The V and J genes are TRBV2 and TRBJ1-6; D gene uncertain. CDR3 length: 13 amino acids. Trimming shortened V by 7 bases and J by 8 bases, and 12 bases separated the two germline ends. In germline, CDR1 is SNHLY, CDR2 FYNNEI. The CDR3 region has the DNA TGTGCCAGCATCCCGGGAGGATATTCACCCCTCCACTTT. Encoded protein: CASIPGGYSPLHF.

The chain has TRBV12-3 or TRBV12-4 and TRBJ1-2; D gene ambiguous. V shed 7 bases and J shed 7 bases, with 19 bases lying between them. The CDR3 spans 14 residues. The CDR3 region has the DNA TGTGCCAGCACTCCAGGAGGCGGGAGGCCTGGCTACACCTTC. This sequence encodes CASTPGGGRPGYTF.

This clonotype was observed a handful of times. V and J are TRBV7-6 and TRBJ2-5; the match to TRBD2 covers 8 bases. Unmatched junction bases numbered 6, after V lost 4 bases and J lost 5 bases. The CDR3 is 14 amino acids. Per germline, CDR1 SGHVS and CDR2 FNYEAQ. CDR3 loop: CASSSRAGVETQYF. The CDR3 DNA sequence: TGTGCCAGCAGCTCGAGAGCGGGAGTTGAGACCCAGTACTTC.

This chain joins TRBV4-1 and TRBJ2-7; 8 nucleotides line up with TRBD2. This CDR3 has 16 amino acids. Germline trimming cut 0 bases from V and 2 bases from J; bases unmatched to any gene: 6. Per the germline V gene, CDR1 is MGHRA and CDR2 is YSYEKL. Written as DNA, the CDR3 is TGCGCCAGCAGCCAAGATCGAGGAGCGGGGGCCTACGAGCAGTACTTC. This codes for CASSQDRGAGAYEQYF.

The J gene is TRBJ2-7, the V gene TRBV5-5; 9 bases match TRBD1. There are 16 residues in the CDR3. Germline V CDR1 and CDR2: SGHKS, YYEKEE (reference sequence). Trimming cost V 4 bases and J 4 bases; bases outside gene matches: 12. CDR3 in DNA: TGTGCCAGCAGCATCATGGCCGGGACAGGGCCATACGAGCAGTACTTC. Its protein product is CASSIMAGTGPYEQYF.

This rearrangement joins TRBV24-1 to TRBJ1-1, with 9 positions matching TRBD1. CDR3 length equals 16 residues. The germline CDR1 and CDR2 sequences are KGHDR and SFDVKD. Trimming removed 4 bases from V and 5 bases from J; junction bases left unmatched: 10. The CDR3 nucleotides read TGTGCCACCAGTGAGTCCACAGGGGGCGCGGTAACTGAAGCTTTCTTT. Translation gives CATSESTGGAVTEAFF.

There are a few counts of this clonotype. This chain connects TRBV5-5 to TRBJ1-2; 7 bases line up with TRBD1. The CDR3 loop spans 13 amino acids. Trimming at V came to 4 bases and at J to 7 bases, leaving 7 bases not matched to a gene. Germline V CDR1 and CDR2: SGHKS, YYEKEE (reference sequence). The CDR3 protein is CASSLDRLIGYTF. Written as DNA, the CDR3 is TGTGCCAGCAGCCTGGACAGGCTCATTGGCTACACCTTC.

The J gene is TRBJ2-7, the V gene TRBV20-1; unclear D gene. This CDR3 has 14 residues. Germline V lookup: CDR1 DFQATT, CDR2 SNEGSKA (reference sequence). The V end lost 6 bases, the J end lost 2 bases, and 17 bases lay between the germline ends. The CDR3, as DNA: TGCAGTGCCATGGACCCATCGATTCCCTACGAGCAGTACTTC. Translated, it gives CSAMDPSIPYEQYF.

V gene TRBV20-1 combines with J gene TRBJ1-1; 8 bases align to TRBD1. CDR1 and CDR2 (germline): DFQATT, SNEGSKA (reference sequence). CDR3 length: 13 residues. The V gene end was trimmed by 6 bases and the J gene end by 5 bases; junction bases not matched to a gene: 8. The DNA of the CDR3 is TGCAGTGCAGGAGGACAGGGAAAGACTGAAGCTTTCTTT. Its translation is CSAGGQGKTEAFF.

This clonotype was observed a handful of times. CDR3 nucleotides: TGCAGTGCTACCTCTAGCGGGAGGACCTACGAGCAGTACTTC. As protein: CSATSSGRTYEQYF. This chain joins TRBV20-1 and TRBJ2-7; 11 bases match TRBD2. Germline CDR1 reads DFQATT; CDR2 reads SNEGSKA (reference sequence). Unmatched junction bases numbered 4, after V lost 4 bases and J lost 2 bases. The CDR3 totals 14 residues.

The gene calls are TRBV9 and TRBJ2-3, with no clear D. This CDR3 region has 14 residues. V lost 4 bases to trimming and J lost 4 bases, with 13 bases between them. CDR1 and CDR2 from the germline V gene are SGDLS and YYNGEE. CDR3 residues: CASSILTEADTQYF. The DNA of the CDR3 is TGTGCCAGCAGCATTCTGACCGAGGCAGATACGCAGTATTTT.

The chain recombines TRBV7-9 with TRBJ2-7, with D possibly matching TRBD1 (5 bases). Deletions cut 7 bases from V and 9 bases from J, with 22 bases between. Germline V gives CDR1 SEHNR, CDR2 FQNEAQ (reference sequence). The CDR3 spans 14 residues. CDR3 amino acids: CASIPTGPRFVQYF. CDR3 sequence (DNA): TGTGCCAGCATCCCAACAGGCCCCCGGTTCGTGCAGTACTTC.

This clonotype was seen more than once but under ten times. The V gene is TRBV5-1, the J gene TRBJ1-2; D not resolved. The V gene's germline CDR1 is SGHRS and CDR2 YFSETQ. CDR3 length: 14 residues. V gave up 0 bases and J gave up 4 bases, with 10 bases separating them. As DNA, the CDR3 is TGCGCCAGCAGCTTGGGGGCAGCGACCTATGGCTACACCTTC. Translating gives CASSLGAATYGYTF. Together with reference TRBV5-1 and TRBJ1-2, the CDR3 gives the full variable domain: KAGVTQTPRYLIKTRGQQVTLSCSPISGHRSVSWYQQTPGQGLQFLFEYFSETQRNKGNFPGRFSGRQFSNSRSEMNVSTLELGDSALYLCASSLGAATYGYTFGSGTRLTVV.

The V gene is TRBV11-3, the J gene TRBJ1-1, with D hard to call. The CDR3 extends over 15 amino acids. Germline loops: CDR1 SGHNT, CDR2 YENEEA. The germline V and J ends were trimmed by 5 bases and 3 bases, with 16 bases remaining between them. The CDR3 DNA reads as TGTGCCAGCAGCCCCGGAAGAACAAGGGACACTGAAGCTTTCTTT. Protein sequence: CASSPGRTRDTEAFF.

This clonotype was found a few times. This chain connects TRBV2 to TRBJ2-3; 11 nucleotides match TRBD2. The junction had 7 bases not matched to a gene; V was cut back by 5 bases and J by 6 bases. The CDR3 length is 15 residues. Germline CDR1 reads SNHLY; CDR2 reads FYNNEI. The CDR3 bases are TGTGCCAGCAGTTACGCGACTAGCGGGGTGGATACGCAGTATTTT. It encodes CASSYATSGVDTQYF. The full variable domain, in which reference TRBV2 and TRBJ2-3 provide the parts outside the CDR3, is EPEVTQTPSHQVTQMGQEVILRCVPISNHLYFYWYRQILGQKVEFLVSFYNNEISEKSEIFDDQFSVERPDGSNFTLKIRSTKLEDSAMYFCASSYATSGVDTQYFGPGTRLTVL.

This chain links TRBV6-6 with TRBJ2-6; D may correspond to TRBD1 or TRBD2 (5 bases each). V was shortened by 5 bases and J by 2 bases, with 13 bases between the two germline ends. The CDR3 sequence is 16 residues long. Germline V lookup: CDR1 MNHNY, CDR2 SVGAGI (reference sequence). CDR3 in amino acids: CASSHGTRTGANVLTF. CDR3 in DNA: TGTGCCAGCAGTCACGGGACCCGGACTGGGGCCAACGTCCTGACTTTC.

This chain links TRBV11-2 with TRBJ2-7; maybe TRBD2 (5 bases). CDR1 is SGHAT and CDR2 is FQNNGV in the germline V gene. The CDR3 is 13 amino acids. Trimming shortened V by 1 base and J by 7 bases, and 11 bases separated the two germline ends. The CDR3 loop reads CASSLGGLREQYF. CDR3 nucleotide sequence: TGTGCCAGCAGCTTAGGAGGGCTGAGGGAGCAGTACTTC.

V usage is TRBV7-2 and J usage is TRBJ1-1; D is ambiguous. Germline CDR1 SGHTA, CDR2 FQGNSA. With 6 bases removed from V and 0 bases from J, the gap between germline ends came to 11 bases. The CDR3 spans 14 residues. This chain's CDR3 is CASRPGPVNTEAFF. CDR3 sequence (DNA): TGTGCCAGCAGGCCGGGTCCTGTGAACACTGAAGCTTTCTTT.

The DNA for the CDR3 is TGTGCCACCTCGGGTCACCTTAATGAAAAACTGTTTTTT. It codes for CATSGHLNEKLFF. The V call is TRBV6-6, the J call TRBJ1-4; D is uncertain. V was clipped by 10 bases and J by 4 bases, with 13 bases between them. CDR1 is MNHNY and CDR2 is SVGAGI in the germline V gene (reference sequence). The CDR3 covers 13 residues.

This sequence joins TRBV15 and TRBJ2-1; 9 bases line up with TRBD2. The V segment lost 0 bases and the J segment 2 bases; nucleotides outside the gene matches: 5. Germline assignment: CDR1 LNHNV and CDR2 YYDKDF (reference sequence). CDR3 length equals 17 residues. In nucleotides, the CDR3 is TGTGCCACCAGCAGAGATCGGGCTAGCGGGGCCTACAATGAGCAGTTCTTC. Amino acid sequence: CATSRDRASGAYNEQFF. Looking up the rest from reference TRBV15 and TRBJ2-1 gives the full variable domain: DAMVIQNPRYQVTQFGKPVTLSCSQTLNHNVMYWYQQKSSQAPKLLFHYYDKDFNNEADTPDNFQSRRPNTSFCFLDIRSPGLGDTAMYLCATSRDRASGAYNEQFFGPGTRLTVL.

The chain employs TRBV4-2 and TRBJ1-3; possibly TRBD1 for D (6 bases). The CDR3 has 21 amino acids. Germline lookup yields CDR1 LGHNA and CDR2 YNFKEQ. V was trimmed by 1 base and J by 0 bases, leaving 25 bases between them. The CDR3 coding sequence is TGTGCCAGCAGCCAAGCTACCCGTGGGTTCCTGGGGGCCACCTCTGGAAACACCATATATTTT. Protein product: CASSQATRGFLGATSGNTIYF.

This clonotype came up a few times. The V and J genes are TRBV2 and TRBJ2-7, with a weak D call TRBD1 (6 bases). The CDR3 contains 13 residues. From germline, CDR1 is SNHLY and CDR2 FYNNEI. The V and J ends lost 3 bases and 5 bases respectively, with 11 bases between them. As DNA, the CDR3 is TGTGCCAGCAGTGATAGGACAGTCGACGAGCAGTACTTC. Translation: CASSDRTVDEQYF.

This clonotype was counted a few times. The rearrangement joins TRBV20-1 to TRBJ1-5; possibly TRBD1 for D (6 bases). From germline, CDR1 is DFQATT and CDR2 SNEGSKA (reference sequence). This CDR3 is 15 amino acids long. V was cut by 2 bases and J by 6 bases, with 17 bases left in between. The CDR3 is CSARIDVGGGQPQHF. As DNA, the CDR3 is TGCAGTGCTAGAATTGATGTGGGGGGCGGTCAGCCCCAGCATTTT.

V usage is TRBV19 and J usage is TRBJ1-2, with D unclear. The germline V gene has CDR1 LNHDA and CDR2 SQIVND (reference sequence). This CDR3 is 15 amino acids long. V lost 6 bases and J 2 bases, leaving 16 bases between the germline ends. The CDR3 here is CASRIRLGSNYGYTF. As DNA, the CDR3 is TGTGCCAGTAGGATCCGACTGGGTTCCAACTATGGCTACACCTTC. Filled out from reference TRBV19 and TRBJ1-2, the complete variable domain reads DGGITQSPKYLFRKEGQNVTLSCEQNLNHDAMYWYRQDPGQGLRLIYYSQIVNDFQKGDIAEGYSVSREKKESFPLTVTSAQKNPTAFYLCASRIRLGSNYGYTFGSGTRLTVV.